The T cell receptor beta chain under discussion was sequenced for a study of cytomegalovirus exposure and HLA in healthy donors. The junction had 14 bases not matched to a gene; V was cut back by 0 bases and J by 7 bases. CDR1 LGHNA and CDR2 YSLEER come from the germline V gene. The length of the CDR3 is 19 residues. Findings and caveats of the study: Follow-up analysis found HLA locus-dependent TCR association rates, highest for DRB1 and lowest for HLA-C.

As regards this clone: Its antigen is still unknown.

The primer mix had 60 Vbeta and 13 Jbeta primers. The assay was immunoSEQ multiplex PCR, and TCRdb's table has in-frame clones only and misses some. The profile shows more than 85,000 clones, 75% to 80% of them singletons. The sequenced sample consisted of PBMCs. The rearrangement uses TRBV4-3 and TRBJ1-4, with 10 nucleotides matching TRBD1. This sequence originates from a woman between 25 and 40 years old in good health and CMV-seronegative. The CDR3: CASSQDFGTGDIIGEKLFF. The DNA for the CDR3 is TGCGCCAGCAGCCAAGATTTCGGGACAGGGGACATAATTGGTGAAAAACTGTTTTTT.